These 8 T cell receptor beta chains came from one sample sequenced in a study of metastatic and nonmetastatic thyroid tumors. TCRdb ran MiXCR on the PCR reads. The sample contains about 23,000 clones, about a quarter of which appear only once. No treatment had been given to any patient before thyroid surgery. Sequencing was performed on tumor tissue. The origin of the receptors is a female donor with papillary thyroid cancer or a benign thyroid nodule (not recorded which). Some clones in this sample may be carry-over from other donors' samples.

This clone has more than one count but fewer than ten. This chain uses TRBV19 with TRBJ2-7; D not resolved. The V end was cut by 5 bases, the J end by 0 bases, with 11 bases between. The CDR3 totals 14 residues. Germline V CDR1 and CDR2: LNHDA, SQIVND (reference sequence). The CDR3 bases are TGTGCCAGTAGTTCTACAGCCAGCTCCTACGAGCAGTACTTC. It translates to CASSSTASSYEQYF.

This clone appeared many times. The chain combines TRBV7-6 with TRBJ2-5; the D is unclear. CDR3 length: 14 residues. The germline V gene has CDR1 SGHVS and CDR2 FNYEAQ. Trimming cost V 2 bases and J 2 bases, with 9 bases left between them. CDR3: CASSLSRIQETQYF. The CDR3 nucleotides read TGTGCCAGCAGCTTATCAAGAATACAAGAGACCCAGTACTTC.

This chain connects TRBV4-1 to TRBJ1-5, with 9 bases aligning to TRBD1. The trim removed 0 bases at V and 7 bases at J, leaving 7 bases unmatched. From germline, CDR1 is MGHRA and CDR2 YSYEKL. The CDR3 totals 16 residues. The CDR3 sequence is CASSQDLSDRGQPQHF. Written as DNA, the CDR3 is TGCGCCAGCAGCCAAGATCTATCCGACAGGGGGCAGCCCCAGCATTTT.

This clone occurred many times. A single base separates this from a much larger clone, so it may be a read error. Other DNA sequences in the same sample also yield this CDR3. V is TRBV28 and J is TRBJ2-7; D remains unclear. This CDR3 has 13 amino acids. V lost 5 bases to trimming and J lost 6 bases, with 14 bases between them. CDR1 is MDHEN and CDR2 is SYDVKM in the germline V gene. The chain's CDR3 is CASSPAGVLEQYF. CDR3 coding DNA: TGTGCCAGCAGTCCCGCAGGTGTACTCGAGCAGTACTTC.

This clone was seen ten or more times. The chain combines TRBV5-1 with TRBJ2-1, with TRBD2 matching 8 bases. Germline CDR1 and CDR2: SGHRS and YFSETQ. This CDR3 has 16 amino acids. J was trimmed by 9 bases and V by 3 bases; bases with no gene match: 14. CDR3: CASSSQPTSDYAEQFF. The DNA of the CDR3 is TGCGCCAGCAGCTCGCAACCGACTAGCGATTACGCTGAGCAGTTCTTC.

In this sample, this clone turned up once. The J gene is TRBJ2-5, the V gene TRBV9; TRBD2 matches 7 bases. In germline, CDR1 is SGDLS, CDR2 YYNGEE. CDR3 size: 15 residues. V lost 3 bases and J lost 5; bases outside the gene matches: 10. The CDR3 sequence is CASSAGWRGGETQYF. In nucleotides, the CDR3 is TGTGCCAGCAGCGCGGGGTGGAGGGGAGGGGAGACCCAGTACTTC.

This sequence joins TRBV2 and TRBJ2-3; D unresolved. The CDR3 runs to 15 residues. Trimming removed 8 bases from V and 6 bases from J, with 21 bases in between. Germline CDR1 is SNHLY and CDR2 is FYNNEI. The DNA for the CDR3 is TGTGCCAGCCCCCCCGGGCAGCTCAGAGGTGATACGCAGTATTTT. Translated, it gives CASPPGQLRGDTQYF.

The V gene is TRBV6-2 or TRBV6-3, the J gene TRBJ1-6; D gene uncertain. Between the trimmed V and J ends, which lost 0 bases and 17 bases, there was a span of 8 bases. CDR1 and CDR2 (germline): MNHEY, SVGEGT. The CDR3 is 11 amino acids. CDR3 nucleotide sequence: TGTGCCAGCAGTTACTCCAACAAGATCCACTTT. Its translation is CASSYSNKIHF.